This T cell receptor (beta chain) was observed in a study of T cell responses to AZD1222 COVID-19 vaccine. Sequenced by immunoSEQ multiplex PCR; TCRdb stores in-frame clones only, minus some. The sample has about 260,000 clones, 93% seen once. Germline lookup yields CDR1 SGHAT and CDR2 FQDESV (reference sequence). The V gene lost 2 bases and the J gene lost 9 bases, with 16 bases spanning the gap. The CDR3 is 14 amino acids. Study-wide results and caveats: Spike regions recognized by vaccine-associated CD4 TCRs spanned the protein, led by 160-218 and 743-854. All repertoire sampling was performed exclusively after the peak T cell response. Possibly, clonal diversity was underestimated; donors were largely white British and included more females.

As to this clone: Antigen unknown.

Sequenced here: peripheral blood, sampled on day 0 of AZD1222 vaccination. The sequence derives from an adult in good health. This rearrangement joins TRBV11-1 to TRBJ2-5; D unresolved. The CDR3 nucleotides are TGTGCCAGCAGCTTATCGTGGTCCGCAGGTGCCCAGTACTTC. Its protein is CASSLSWSAGAQYF.